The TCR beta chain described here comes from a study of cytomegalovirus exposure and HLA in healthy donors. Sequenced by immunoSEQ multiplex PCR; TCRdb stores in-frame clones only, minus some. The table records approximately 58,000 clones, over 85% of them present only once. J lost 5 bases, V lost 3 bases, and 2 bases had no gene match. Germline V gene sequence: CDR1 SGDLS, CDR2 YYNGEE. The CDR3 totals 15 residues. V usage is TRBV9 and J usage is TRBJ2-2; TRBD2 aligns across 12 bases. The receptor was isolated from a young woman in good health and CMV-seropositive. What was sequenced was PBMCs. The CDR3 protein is CASSASGGATGELFF. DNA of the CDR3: TGTGCCAGCAGCGCTAGCGGGGGGGCGACCGGGGAGCTGTTTTTT. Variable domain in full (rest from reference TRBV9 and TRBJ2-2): DSGVTQTPKHLITATGQRVTLRCSPRSGDLSVYWYQQSLDQGLQFLIQYYNGEERAKGNILERFSAQQFPDLHSELNLSSLELGDSALYFCASSASGGATGELFFGEGSRLTVL.